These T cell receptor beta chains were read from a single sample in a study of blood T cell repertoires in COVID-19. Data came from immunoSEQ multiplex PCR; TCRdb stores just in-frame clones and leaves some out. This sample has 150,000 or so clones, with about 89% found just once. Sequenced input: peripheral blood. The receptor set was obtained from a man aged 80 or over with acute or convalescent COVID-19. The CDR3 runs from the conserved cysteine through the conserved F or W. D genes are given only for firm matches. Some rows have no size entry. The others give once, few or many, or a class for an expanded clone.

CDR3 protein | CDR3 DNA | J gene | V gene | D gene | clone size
CASSRREGRETQYF | TGCGCCAGCAGTCGTCGGGAGGGCCGAGAGACCCAGTACTTC | TRBJ2-5 | TRBV5-1 | TRBD2 | NA
CASRTGLSNQPQHF | TGTGCCAGCAGAACAGGGTTGAGCAATCAGCCCCAGCATTTT | TRBJ1-5 | TRBV28 | NA | NA
CASSLAKNRFGAFF | TGTGCCAGCAGTCTCGCCAAGAACCGCTTCGGAGCTTTCTTT | TRBJ1-1 | TRBV28 | NA | once
CASSYDVQGFFYEQYF | TGTGCCAGCAGTTATGATGTACAGGGGTTTTTTTACGAGCAGTACTTC | TRBJ2-7 | TRBV6-5 | TRBD1 | NA
CASSSSGGKGAEAFF | TGTGCCAGCAGCTCATCAGGGGGTAAGGGCGCTGAAGCTTTCTTT | TRBJ1-1 | TRBV7-9 | TRBD1 | once
CASCRRGSTEAFF | TGTGCCAGCTGCAGGAGGGGTTCAACTGAAGCTTTCTTT | TRBJ1-1 | TRBV28 | NA | NA
CASSLRGTGQRRDQPQHF | TGTGCCAGCAGTCTCCGAGGGACAGGGCAGCGTCGCGATCAGCCCCAGCATTTT | TRBJ1-5 | TRBV27 | TRBD1 | NA
CAWSVRSSGIRDTGELFF | TGTGCCTGGAGTGTACGTTCGAGCGGGATAAGGGACACCGGGGAGCTGTTTTTT | TRBJ2-2 | TRBV30 | TRBD2 | NA
CASSRVGDQYGYTF | TGTGCCAGCAGCCGCGTCGGGGATCAGTATGGCTACACCTTC | TRBJ1-2 | TRBV3-1/TRBV3-2 | NA | once
CASSGRDRLNTEAFF | TGTGCCAGCAGTGGCCGGGACAGATTGAACACTGAAGCTTTCTTT | TRBJ1-1 | TRBV25-1 | TRBD1 | NA
CASSGSSSYGYTF | TGTGCCAGCAGCGGGTCTTCGAGCTATGGCTACACCTTC | TRBJ1-2 | TRBV9 | NA | NA
CASSLSRNTGELFF | TGTGCCAGCAGTTTATCCCGGAACACCGGGGAGCTGTTTTTT | TRBJ2-2 | TRBV27 | NA | NA
CASSTPWGRRGMYNEQFF | TGCGCCAGCAGTACACCATGGGGGAGAAGGGGGATGTACAATGAGCAGTTCTTC | TRBJ2-1 | TRBV5-1 | NA | NA
CASSQGDRNPNYGYTF | TGTGCCAGCAGCCAAGGGGACAGGAATCCTAACTATGGCTACACCTTC | TRBJ1-2 | TRBV4-2 | TRBD1 | NA
CASSLMAGGGNEQFF | TGTGCCAGCAGCTTAATGGCGGGAGGGGGAAATGAGCAGTTCTTC | TRBJ2-1 | TRBV7-3 | TRBD2 | NA
CASRDGMNTEAFF | TGTGCCAGCAGGGACGGGATGAACACTGAAGCTTTCTTT | TRBJ1-1 | TRBV2 | NA | NA
CSASYRGNYNSPLHF | TGCAGTGCTAGTTACAGGGGGAACTATAATTCACCCCTCCACTTT | TRBJ1-6 | TRBV20-1 | TRBD1 | few
CAIRGTDTGELFF | TGTGCCATCCGGGGGACGGACACCGGGGAGCTGTTTTTT | TRBJ2-2 | TRBV10-3 | NA | NA
CASSKGGSGGRETQYF | TGTGCCAGCAGCAAAGGGGGCAGCGGGGGACGGGAGACCCAGTACTTC | TRBJ2-5 | TRBV7-2 | NA | NA
CASSLATGGYGNTIYF | TGTGCCAGCAGCTTGGCGACAGGGGGGTATGGAAACACCATATATTTT | TRBJ1-3 | TRBV7-9 | TRBD1 | NA
CASKTGAPLYEQFF | TGTGCCAGTAAGACAGGGGCCCCCTTGTATGAGCAGTTCTTC | TRBJ2-1 | TRBV19 | TRBD1 | NA
CASSSRTSGTGELFF | TGCGCCAGCAGCTCGCGGACTAGTGGGACCGGGGAGCTGTTTTTT | TRBJ2-2 | TRBV5-1 | TRBD2 | NA
CASSLGRGGQETQYF | TGTGCCAGCAGCTTGGGGCGGGGGGGCCAAGAGACCCAGTACTTC | TRBJ2-5 | TRBV5-4 | TRBD2 | NA
CASTPFRGLNTEAFF | TGTGCCAGCACCCCTTTCAGGGGGCTAAACACTGAAGCTTTCTTT | TRBJ1-1 | TRBV3-1/TRBV3-2 | TRBD1 | NA
CASSEGGGQGTLHGYTF | TGTGCCAGCAGTGAAGGGGGGGGACAGGGCACTTTGCATGGCTACACCTTC | TRBJ1-2 | TRBV6-1 | TRBD1 | NA
CASRLSGQMNTEAFF | TGTGCCAGCAGATTGTCAGGGCAAATGAACACTGAAGCTTTCTTT | TRBJ1-1 | TRBV6-5 | NA | NA
CATSVPGQGSYNEQFF | TGTGCCACCAGCGTCCCAGGACAGGGCTCCTACAATGAGCAGTTCTTC | TRBJ2-1 | TRBV15 | TRBD1 | once
CASSSTSGGTQYF | TGTGCCAGCAGCTCGACTAGCGGTGGGACCCAGTACTTC | TRBJ2-5 | TRBV6-5 | TRBD2 | NA
CASSLRGGPETQYF | TGTGCCAGCAGCTTGAGAGGGGGTCCAGAGACCCAGTACTTC | TRBJ2-5 | TRBV3-1/TRBV3-2 | NA | NA
CASNDGGSTDTQYF | TGCGCCAGCAACGACGGGGGAAGCACAGATACGCAGTATTTT | TRBJ2-3 | TRBV5-1 | NA | NA
CASSDKGMANYGYTF | TGTGCCAGCAGTGATAAGGGGATGGCTAACTATGGCTACACCTTC | TRBJ1-2 | TRBV6-1 | NA | NA
CASSQDLQNQPQHF | TGTGCCAGCAGCCAAGATCTTCAGAATCAGCCCCAGCATTTT | TRBJ1-5 | TRBV3-1/TRBV3-2 | NA | once
CASSESTSGSDADTQYF | TGCGCCAGCAGTGAGTCTACTAGCGGGAGTGACGCAGATACGCAGTATTTT | TRBJ2-3 | TRBV10-2 | TRBD2 | NA
CASSPRGADEQYF | TGTGCCAGCAGCCCCCGCGGTGCGGACGAGCAGTACTTC | TRBJ2-7 | TRBV7-3 | NA | NA
CASKGIAGAKNIQYF | TGTGCCAGTAAAGGGATCGCGGGAGCCAAAAACATTCAGTACTTC | TRBJ2-4 | TRBV19 | NA | few
CASSLQGPYNSPLHF | TGTGCCAGCAGTCTTCAGGGTCCCTATAATTCACCCCTCCACTTT | TRBJ1-6 | TRBV6-2/TRBV6-3 | NA | once
CASRSWGVTDTQYF | TGCGCCAGCAGAAGCTGGGGGGTCACAGATACGCAGTATTTT | TRBJ2-3 | TRBV5-1 | NA | NA
CAWTKRGGDTEAFF | TGTGCCTGGACAAAACGTGGGGGGGACACTGAAGCTTTCTTT | TRBJ1-1 | TRBV30 | NA | NA
CASRGTAAYEQYF | TGTGCCAGCCGAGGGACAGCGGCCTACGAGCAGTACTTC | TRBJ2-7 | TRBV27 | TRBD1 | NA
CASSLVGDNSPLHF | TGCGCCAGCAGCTTGGTAGGAGATAATTCACCCCTCCACTTT | TRBJ1-6 | TRBV5-1 | NA | NA
CASSEYSGIGTQYF | TGTGCCAGCAGTGAATACAGCGGTATTGGGACCCAGTACTTC | TRBJ2-5 | TRBV25-1 | NA | NA
CASKETGVNYGYTF | TGTGCCAGCAAGGAGACAGGGGTAAACTATGGCTACACCTTC | TRBJ1-2 | TRBV28 | TRBD1 | NA
CASRDSGTVYEAFF | TGTGCCAGCAGAGATTCCGGGACAGTATACGAAGCTTTCTTT | TRBJ1-1 | TRBV2 | TRBD1 | NA
CASRRTTSNYGYTF | TGTGCCAGCAGACGTACGACAAGTAACTATGGCTACACCTTC | TRBJ1-2 | TRBV28 | NA | NA
CASNSEGGYTF | TGTGCCAGCAATAGCGAGGGTGGCTACACCTTC | TRBJ1-2 | TRBV28 | NA | NA